This section outlines one T cell receptor (beta chain) sequence together with its context. Its antigen remains undetermined. No much larger clonotype is one base removed from it; base qualities were not supplied. The sample comes from a study of cytomegalovirus exposure and HLA in healthy donors listed by TCRdb under 2017. With regard to the full study: An earlier analysis of 587 of the donors reported more than 250 Gb of sequence data and approximately 110 million unique TCR beta sequences from around 200 million T cells. Roughly 300 gigabases of sequencing data and tens of millions of unique TCR sequences made up an early release that covered approximately 700 HLA-typed donors. Of the approximately 400 genotyped donors, 75% to 85% were placed in the genetic ancestry cluster associated with self-reported Caucasian donors. The study was designed to test whether signatures of past pathogen exposure could be identified by cataloging public T cell receptors. The T cell repertoires of 550 to 850 subjects were profiled by immunosequencing and related to cytomegalovirus serostatus. In addition to the first cohort of 666 subjects, a separate validation cohort of approximately 130 different subjects was used. To predict cytomegalovirus infection status, the study combined high-throughput TCR immunosequencing, statistical association of individual TCRs with disease status, and machine learning. In a later analysis, previously published TCR beta repertoires from 666 donors were re-analyzed and high-resolution HLA genotyping was added so that TCR occurrence patterns could be studied. Rather than drawing on any new phenotypic data, the later analysis identified candidate immune exposures from TCR beta sequences and the way those sequences occurred across donors. To decide whether each TCR beta V gene segment behaved as functional or pseudogenic, an earlier analysis of nearly 600 of the donors relied on high-throughput TCR beta sequencing. Donor age, sex, ethnicity and CMV serostatus were compiled alongside the repertoire data. A later genetic analysis took genome-wide SNP genotypes for about 55% of the 666 donors and used that subset as a discovery cohort. Every repertoire in the discovery cohort had been generated on one and the same sequencing platform. Class I and class II HLA loci were covered by the typing at four-digit resolution. Typing coverage varied by locus: about 620-630 donors for A, B, C, DRB1 and DQB1; 500 to 550 for DQA1; more than 600 for DPA1; roughly 450 for DPB1. About five DR-DQ haplotypes were treated as single units for association and clustering because of strong linkage in the cohort. Among around 400 genotyped donors of the cohort, an average of roughly 240,000 unique TCR beta nucleotide sequences were sequenced per donor, around 18% of them non-productive.

For this chain, trimming is 7 bases at the V end and 1 base at the J end, and the number of junction bases without a gene match is 13. The CDR3, cysteine through phenylalanine, is 16 amino acids long. CDR3 DNA is the only sequence kept; it has 48 bases, read in frame from the first base. From a lookup of the germline V gene (reference sequence), CDR1 and CDR2 are MNHEY and SMNVEV. The method behind the library was the immunoSEQ multiplex PCR assay. A mixture of 60 forward primers for TCR Vbeta segments and 13 reverse primers for TCR Jbeta segments was used in the multiplex PCR. The CDR3 region of rearranged TCR beta genes was amplified from genomic DNA by a multiplex PCR assay. The amplified TCR beta libraries were sequenced on the Illumina HiSeq System as 87-base-pair reads. From the authors' description of their analysis: Across the 700 or so repertoires, a later analysis counted 78 million or so unique TCR beta chains, around 11 million of which were shared by at least two donors. A nearest-neighbor algorithm error-corrected the raw reads and collapsed the reads into unique sequences, merging closely related sequences to remove PCR and sequencing errors. V, D and J gene segments were assigned by aligning CDR3 sequences to IMGT reference sequences. For a sequence to be retained, at least a six-nucleotide match to both a V gene segment and a J gene segment was required. Rearrangements were called productive when the CDR3 lacked stop codons and stayed in frame with V and J; all others were non-productive. CDR3 was defined by IMGT convention, running from the second conserved V-encoded cysteine to the conserved J-encoded phenylalanine. The earlier analysis of about 590 of the donors excluded sequences that lacked an unambiguous match to a single V gene segment. In an earlier analysis of a few hundred of the donors, V segments were called functional above 56.7% productive rearrangements and were called segregating when the between-donor standard deviation exceeded 5%. A statistical classification framework was built to diagnose cytomegalovirus status from the catalog of TCR beta chain sequences. V and J gene assignment, in a later analysis, came from comparing TCR nucleotide sequences with IMGT/GENE-DB human TR gene sequences. In a later analysis, CDR3 sequences and most-parsimonious VDJ recombination scenarios were assigned using the TCRdist pipeline. In a later analysis, each TCR beta chain was defined by its CDR3 amino acid sequence together with its V-gene family, and reads lacking a unique V-gene family were excluded. As a way to deal with suspected cross-contamination and a sequencing artifact, a later analysis dropped approximately 570 nucleotide sequences that were highly shared and had low generation probability. For each public chain, a later analysis derived a clonal expansion index from normalized ranks of inferred template counts within each repertoire. In a later analysis, generation probabilities were computed with a VDJ recombination model fitted to out-of-frame rearrangements, and the resulting probabilities were checked against IGoR. In a later analysis, hypergeometric tests were used to score TCR-TCR, TCR-HLA and TCR-CMV co-occurrence, with a repertoire-size bias correction applied to TCR pairs. False discovery rates were estimated in a later analysis by permuting HLA or CMV assignments 20 times. A later analysis grouped co-occurring TCRs with DBSCAN, adding TCRdist sequence similarity when clustering within HLA-allele-positive subsets. For co-occurrence clustering, repertoires with fewer than 30,000 or more than 120,000 public chains were excluded, along with a handful of repertoires with anomalous nucleotide sharing. TCRdb carries this immuneACCESS record with in-frame sequences only. Its versions omit some clonotypes, under half of them owing to an unresolved V gene in the studies checked, with the rest unexplained. V and J calls and clone size are given by that table; D and trimming were obtained from the DNA. Here the sample has about 140,000 clones; roughly 81% occur a single time. 1.6% of the sample lies in the top ten.

The cohort consisted of 650 to 850 healthy bone marrow donors. At the time of sampling, all cohort members were nominally healthy, though unrecorded immune exposures were likely present. The donor tested CMV seronegative, placing the donor among the 350 to 400 seronegative members of the cohort. A peripheral blood sample was provided by each donor, and peripheral blood mononuclear cells were used for TCR beta sequencing. The Qiagen DNeasy Blood Extraction Kit was used to extract genomic DNA from the blood cell samples. What the research found in general, with its limitations: HLA typing was unavailable for some donors at each locus, so association tests used only the typed subset. V-gene and J-gene trimming of TCR beta chains was associated with a missense DCLRE1C variant in a later genetic analysis, and the association was replicated in an independent cohort. Linkage disequilibrium might explain the correlated functional status among segregating V segments, but an unknown experimental factor could not be excluded. It was suggested by the authors that the approach could potentially be generalized to other disease states and immunological phenotypes. A cluster of highly shared sequence variants was judged likely to represent a technical artifact of the sequencing pipeline. Most CMV-associated TCR beta chains appeared to be HLA-restricted in a later analysis, and the HLA associations seemed to be driven largely by CMV exposure. In vitro tests confirmed that three of the cytomegalovirus-associated TCR beta chains recognize cytomegalovirus antigens. Some IMGT-functional V segments, including TRBV6-2 and TRBV6-3, could not be told apart with the 87-base-pair reads, so those segments were excluded. A later analysis reported that several top co-occurrence clusters appeared linked to parvovirus B19, influenza, CMV and Epstein-Barr virus. Some 16 rarely observed V segments, including chromosome 9 orphons, were excluded from the earlier analysis of 550 to 700 of the donors because counts were too low. The study listed 164 TCR beta chains as associated with cytomegalovirus. For the cohort, immune exposure information was limited to CMV serostatus. Roughly uniform sequencing depth across donors was assumed in presence/absence analyses, although this assumption may not hold. In a later analysis, HLA-associated TCR beta chains were found to be more clonally expanded and to have lower generation probabilities than equally common non-associated chains. A later analysis associated 15,000 to 20,000 TCR beta sequences with specific HLA alleles at a false discovery rate of 0.05. Only TCR beta chains were sequenced in this cohort, and the absence of alpha or paired-chain data limited detectable features. A later genetic analysis reported fewer N-insertions in productive TCRs among donors in an Asian-associated ancestry cluster than the roughly 700-donor mean. Across donors, most TCR sequences were observed very rarely, whereas some public TCRs were present in many individuals. Assigning TCR associations to individual alleles was difficult when HLA alleles, especially DR and DQ, strongly co-occurred. A later analysis found that TCR association rates varied across HLA loci, with DRB1 alleles showing the most associated TCRs and HLA-C alleles the fewest. An earlier analysis of around 540 of the donors showed that most TCR beta V segments appeared in productive rearrangements either about 87% or about 30% of the time, which broadly matched IMGT annotations. Cytomegalovirus status was reported to be diagnosed by the classifier with high specificity and sensitivity in both the original and validation cohorts. A further reported finding was that TCR beta sequences accurately predicted the HLA-A and HLA-B alleles for most subjects in the first cohort.

The receptor's source is a female donor in good health and CMV-seronegative. The sample comprised PBMCs. The chain links TRBV27 with TRBJ2-7, with TRBD1 identical over 7 junction bases. DNA sequence: TGTGCCAGCAAGATCCCCTGGGACAGCAGATCCTACGAGCAGTACTTC. Its coded protein is CASKIPWDSRSYEQYF.